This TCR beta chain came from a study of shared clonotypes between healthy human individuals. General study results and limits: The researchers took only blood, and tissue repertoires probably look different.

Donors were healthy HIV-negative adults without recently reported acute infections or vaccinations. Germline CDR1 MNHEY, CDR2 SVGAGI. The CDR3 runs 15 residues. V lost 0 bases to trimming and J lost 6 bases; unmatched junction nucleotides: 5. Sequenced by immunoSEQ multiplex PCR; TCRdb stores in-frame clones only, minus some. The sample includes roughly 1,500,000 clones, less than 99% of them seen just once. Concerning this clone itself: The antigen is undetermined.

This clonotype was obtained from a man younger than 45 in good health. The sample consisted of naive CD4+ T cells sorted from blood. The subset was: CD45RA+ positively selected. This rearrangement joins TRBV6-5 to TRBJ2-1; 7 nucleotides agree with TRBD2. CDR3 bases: TGTGCCAGCAGTTACTCAGCGGGGACCTCCAATGAGCAGTTCTTC. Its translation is CASSYSAGTSNEQFF.